The present entry profiles one T cell receptor beta chain with its context. This CDR3 comprises 18 residues. Unmatched junction bases numbered 3, after V lost 0 bases and J lost 0 bases. Germline CDR1 and CDR2: PRHDT and FYEKMQ (reference sequence). The sample is drawn from a study of T cell responses to AZD1222 COVID-19 vaccine. Assay: immunoSEQ multiplex PCR; the TCRdb copy retains only in-frame clones and omits some. The profile shows 110,000 to 150,000 clones, approximately 86% of them singletons. The receptor was derived from an adult in good health. J is TRBJ2-1 and V is TRBV13, with 12 nucleotides matching TRBD2. The sequencing used peripheral blood, collected on day 0 of AZD1222 vaccination. The CDR3 DNA follows: TGTGCCAGCAGCTTAGGACTAGCGGGGGGTCTCTCCTACAATGAGCAGTTCTTC. This translates into CASSLGLAGGLSYNEQFF.